The rows below give T cell receptor beta chains drawn from one sample of a study of blood T cell repertoires in COVID-19. The method was immunoSEQ multiplex PCR; TCRdb's version includes in-frame clones alone and lacks a portion of them. This table holds 150,000 to 200,000 clones, around four fifths found once. Material: peripheral blood. These receptor sequences come from a man between 60 and 70 years old with COVID-19, enrolled during active disease. Each CDR3 is given with its conserved first and last residue. A D gene is named only where the DNA matches it firmly. Some rows have no size entry. The others give once, few or many, or a class for an expanded clone.

CDR3 protein,CDR3 DNA,J gene,V gene,clone size,D gene
CASSEASTGRNTIYF,TGTGCCAGCAGTGAAGCATCGACAGGGAGGAACACCATATATTTT,TRBJ1-3,TRBV6-1,-,TRBD1
CASSSNRGEAFF,TGTGCCAGCAGTTCAAACAGGGGGGAGGCTTTCTTT,TRBJ1-1,TRBV6-2/TRBV6-3,once,TRBD1
CASSQDRPGATNEKLFF,TGCGCCAGCAGCCAAGATCGACCCGGAGCAACTAATGAAAAACTGTTTTTT,TRBJ1-4,TRBV4-3,-,-
CASSFRTGQGNGELFF,TGTGCCAGCAGTTTTCGAACGGGACAGGGAAACGGGGAGCTGTTTTTT,TRBJ2-2,TRBV2,many,TRBD1
CASSYFGQGALTEAFF,TGTGCCAGCAGTTACTTCGGACAGGGGGCGCTAACTGAAGCTTTCTTT,TRBJ1-1,TRBV6-2/TRBV6-3,-,TRBD1
CASRVGDRGSGELFF,TGTGCCAGCAGGGTAGGGGACAGGGGAAGCGGGGAGCTGTTTTTT,TRBJ2-2,TRBV6-5,once,TRBD1
CASSQERIRTENTEAFF,TGTGCCAGCAGCCAAGAGAGAATCAGGACTGAGAACACTGAAGCTTTCTTT,TRBJ1-1,TRBV3-1/TRBV3-2,-,-
CASSLAGSGNTIYF,TGTGCCAGCAGCTTGGCGGGCTCTGGAAACACCATATATTTT,TRBJ1-3,TRBV5-5,-,-
CASSPQGTTYNEQFF,TGTGCCAGCTCACCACAGGGGACTACCTACAATGAGCAGTTCTTC,TRBJ2-1,TRBV18,-,TRBD2
CASSEARLALDGEQFF,TGTGCCAGCAGTGAAGCACGGCTAGCGCTCGATGGGGAGCAGTTCTTC,TRBJ2-1,TRBV6-1,-,-
CATSGQGTSEQYF,TGCGCCACCTCGGGACAGGGGACAAGCGAGCAGTACTTC,TRBJ2-7,TRBV5-1,-,TRBD1
CASRHGTTMNTEAFF,TGCGCCAGCAGACATGGGACAACTATGAACACTGAAGCTTTCTTT,TRBJ1-1,TRBV5-1,-,-
CASSSLASIDRNQPQHF,TGTGCCAGCAGTTCATTGGCCTCAATCGACAGAAATCAGCCCCAGCATTTT,TRBJ1-5,TRBV28,-,-
CASSQAAGGTEAFF,TGTGCCAGCAGCCAAGCGGCAGGGGGCACTGAAGCTTTCTTT,TRBJ1-1,TRBV3-1/TRBV3-2,-,TRBD1
CASSSPNQPQHF,TGTGCCAGCAGTTCCCCAAATCAGCCCCAGCATTTT,TRBJ1-5,TRBV28,-,-
CASSHPPAGTEAFF,TGTGCCAGCAGCCACCCACCCGCGGGGACTGAAGCTTTCTTT,TRBJ1-1,TRBV5-5,once,-
CASSLGPQGGPEAFF,TGCGCCAGCAGCTTGGGGCCCCAGGGGGGACCTGAAGCTTTCTTT,TRBJ1-1,TRBV5-1,-,TRBD1
CASSSVNGANYGYTF,TGTGCCAGCAGCTCAGTCAATGGTGCTAACTATGGCTACACCTTC,TRBJ1-2,TRBV5-5,-,-
CAWRGDSRIYGYTF,TGTGCCTGGAGGGGGGACAGCCGGATCTATGGCTACACCTTC,TRBJ1-2,TRBV30,few,TRBD1
CASSPRGGTNEKLFF,TGTGCCAGCAGCCCGCGGGGAGGGACTAATGAAAAACTGTTTTTT,TRBJ1-4,TRBV7-9,-,-
CASTFDRGSTEAFF,TGTGCCAGCACTTTCGACAGGGGGAGTACTGAAGCTTTCTTT,TRBJ1-1,TRBV2,-,TRBD1
CASSLAGTYEAFF,TGCGCCAGCAGCTTGGCAGGGACTTATGAAGCTTTCTTT,TRBJ1-1,TRBV5-1,-,-
CASSLNRRGGRADTQYF,TGTGCCAGCAGCTTAAACAGAAGGGGAGGGCGCGCAGATACGCAGTATTTT,TRBJ2-3,TRBV7-9,-,TRBD2
CASSQTVQGNYGYTF,TGTGCCAGCAGTCAGACTGTACAGGGGAACTATGGCTACACCTTC,TRBJ1-2,TRBV7-9,-,TRBD1
CASSQRTASPNYGYTF,TGTGCCAGCAGCCAGAGGACAGCTAGTCCTAACTATGGCTACACCTTC,TRBJ1-2,TRBV7-8,-,-
CASSQTTGSTEAFF,TGCGCCAGCAGCCAAACCACAGGGAGCACTGAAGCTTTCTTT,TRBJ1-1,TRBV4-1,-,-
CASSSRPLRLADYNEQFF,TGTGCCAGTAGTTCTCGACCTTTAAGACTAGCGGACTACAATGAGCAGTTCTTC,TRBJ2-1,TRBV19,-,TRBD2
CAWSVTGTGGYTF,TGTGCCTGGAGTGTTACCGGGACAGGGGGCTACACCTTC,TRBJ1-2,TRBV30,-,TRBD1
CASSERYVVSNYGYTF,TGTGCCAGCAGTGAACGTTATGTAGTCTCTAACTATGGCTACACCTTC,TRBJ1-2,TRBV25-1,-,-
CASNPGGGYGYTF,TGTGCCAGCAACCCGGGGGGGGGCTATGGCTACACCTTC,TRBJ1-2,TRBV9,-,-
CASSLAWGPRRWTQETQYF,TGTGCCAGCAGCTTGGCCTGGGGGCCCAGGCGGTGGACTCAAGAGACCCAGTACTTC,TRBJ2-5,TRBV5-4,once,-
CASSFAEIQQETQYF,TGTGCCAGCAGCTTTGCCGAGATCCAACAAGAGACCCAGTACTTC,TRBJ2-5,TRBV5-4,-,-
CAARYGTGDYPYNEQFF,TGTGCCGCGAGATACGGGACAGGGGATTACCCCTACAATGAGCAGTTCTTC,TRBJ2-1,TRBV30,-,TRBD1
CASRGQGNYGYTF,TGTGCCAGCAGAGGACAGGGGAACTATGGCTACACCTTC,TRBJ1-2,TRBV6-5,-,TRBD1
CASSWEDQGKQYF,TGTGCCAGCAGTTGGGAGGATCAAGGCAAGCAGTACTTC,TRBJ2-7,TRBV12-3/TRBV12-4,-,-
CASSQAGAMNTGELFF,TGCGCCAGCAGCCAAGCAGGGGCTATGAACACCGGGGAGCTGTTTTTT,TRBJ2-2,TRBV4-3,-,-
CAWSVAGNQPQHF,TGTGCCTGGAGTGTAGCCGGGAATCAGCCCCAGCATTTT,TRBJ1-5,TRBV30,-,-
CASIGQGGTEAFF,TGTGCCAGCATTGGTCAGGGAGGCACTGAAGCTTTCTTT,TRBJ1-1,TRBV7-9,few,-